This TCR beta chain derives from a study of cytomegalovirus exposure and HLA in healthy donors. Only one count was recorded for this clone. This CDR3 contains 16 residues. Germline assignment: CDR1 SEHNR and CDR2 FQNEAQ (reference sequence). The ends lost 7 bases at V and 2 bases at J; junction bases unmatched: 10. Produced via immunoSEQ multiplex PCR; TCRdb's table is partial and in-frame only. The repertoire holds fewer than 85,000 clones, with 94% as singletons. The sample was PBMCs. The origin of this receptor is a woman aged 18 to 35 in good health and CMV-seronegative. V gene TRBV7-9 combines with J gene TRBJ2-5, with 10 bases that match TRBD1. CDR3 nucleotide sequence: TGTGCCAGCACCCGCCCCCGGGACAGGGGACAAGAGACCCAGTACTTC. This codes for CASTRPRDRGQETQYF.